Following are 27 T cell receptor beta chains from one sample sequenced in a study of T cell changes during pregnancy in multiple sclerosis. Sequencing was performed with immunoSEQ multiplex PCR; in TCRdb, only in-frame clones are kept and a portion is missing. The sample shows almost 55,000 clones, about nine tenths of them seen only once. The material sequenced was CD8+ T cells from peripheral blood mononuclear cells, taken before pregnancy. The receptor source for this set is a female donor with multiple sclerosis, enrolled in a pregnancy study.

This CDR3 reads CASSAIAGAGSTDTQYF. As DNA, the CDR3 is TGTGCCAGCAGTGCAATAGCGGGGGCCGGAAGCACAGATACGCAGTATTTT. The V and J genes are TRBV6-4 and TRBJ2-3, with TRBD2 matching 9 bases. The CDR3 spans 17 residues. The junction had 8 bases not matched to a gene; V was cut back by 4 bases and J by 0 bases. CDR1 MRHNA and CDR2 SNTAGT come from the germline V gene.

The chain has TRBV11-3 and TRBJ1-1, with 8 bases identical to TRBD1. J lost 1 base, V lost 5 bases, and 0 bases had no gene match. From germline, CDR1 is SGHNT and CDR2 YENEEA. This CDR3 region has 13 residues. CDR3 bases: TGTGCCAGCAGCGGACAGGGGAACACTGAAGCTTTCTTT. Translated: CASSGQGNTEAFF.

This sequence joins TRBV7-6 and TRBJ2-1; TRBD2 aligns across 9 bases. The trim removed 0 bases at V and 0 bases at J, leaving 6 bases unmatched. The CDR3 extends over 18 amino acids. Germline CDR1 reads SGHVS; CDR2 reads FNYEAQ. The CDR3 reads CASSLAPGGGASYNEQFF. The CDR3 DNA reads TGTGCCAGCAGCTTAGCGCCCGGCGGGGGGGCCTCCTACAATGAGCAGTTCTTC.

This chain links TRBV7-2 with TRBJ2-7, with 7 bases that match TRBD1. The ends lost 4 bases at V and 4 bases at J; junction bases unmatched: 4. CDR1 and CDR2 (germline): SGHTA, FQGNSA. The CDR3 length is 13 residues. CDR3 sequence: CASSSQGVYEQYF. The CDR3 DNA reads as TGTGCCAGCAGCTCCCAGGGGGTTTACGAGCAGTACTTC.

J is TRBJ2-3 and V is TRBV6-6; the match to TRBD2 covers 8 bases. Germline CDR1 is MNHNY and CDR2 is SVGAGI (reference sequence). Unmatched junction bases numbered 5, after V lost 6 bases and J lost 6 bases. The CDR3 consists of 13 residues. CDR3 region: CASRGTSVDTQYF. DNA of the CDR3: TGTGCCAGCAGAGGGACTAGTGTGGATACGCAGTATTTT.

CDR3 in amino acids: CASSTFGGTGLEQFF. CDR3 DNA sequence: TGTGCCAGCAGCACATTCGGCGGGACAGGGCTTGAGCAGTTCTTC. This chain joins TRBV7-2 and TRBJ2-1; 9 bases map to TRBD1. The V segment lost 5 bases and the J segment 9 bases; nucleotides outside the gene matches: 11. The V gene's germline CDR1 is SGHTA and CDR2 FQGNSA. The CDR3 spans 15 residues.

The chain couples TRBV6-1 to TRBJ1-1, with a possible D match to TRBD1 (6 bases). The CDR3 runs 14 residues. Germline V lookup: CDR1 MNHNS, CDR2 SASEGT. V was clipped by 7 bases and J by 2 bases, with 14 bases between them. The CDR3 DNA sequence: TGTGCCAGCAAGATCGTAGGGGGTAACACTGAAGCTTTCTTT. It codes for CASKIVGGNTEAFF.

The V call is TRBV4-3, the J call TRBJ1-1, with D unclear. The CDR3 extends over 14 amino acids. V lost 3 bases and J 1 base, leaving 9 bases between the germline ends. The V gene's germline CDR1 is LGHNA and CDR2 YSLEER. CDR3: CASSQESWNTEAFF. CDR3 sequence (DNA): TGCGCCAGCAGCCAGGAGAGTTGGAACACTGAAGCTTTCTTT.

The V call is TRBV9, the J call TRBJ2-1; possibly TRBD2 for D (5 bases). Trimming took 3 bases from V and 2 from J, leaving 15 bases between them. CDR1 is SGDLS, CDR2 YYNGEE, per germline. The CDR3 loop spans 16 amino acids. The CDR3 coding sequence is TGTGCCAGCAGCGACTCTAGGGAGCGAGCCTACAATGAGCAGTTCTTC. Translation gives CASSDSRERAYNEQFF.

The chain carries TRBV14 and TRBJ1-5; 8 nucleotides agree with TRBD1. This CDR3 comprises 17 residues. Trimming at V came to 4 bases and at J to 6 bases, leaving 14 bases not matched to a gene. Looked up from germline, CDR1 is SGHDN and CDR2 is FVKESK. The DNA for the CDR3 is TGTGCCAGCAGCCCAAAGGGCGGACAGGGTCGGGTTCAGCCCCAGCATTTT. Translated, it gives CASSPKGGQGRVQPQHF.

V gene TRBV7-2 combines with J gene TRBJ2-7, with TRBD1 matching over 10 bases. Germline V gives CDR1 SGHTA, CDR2 FQGNSA. CDR3 size: 16 residues. V gave up 4 bases and J gave up 4 bases; unmatched junction bases: 10. CDR3 DNA sequence: TGTGCCAGCAGCTCCGACCCCGGGACAGGGGAATACGAGCAGTACTTC. Its translation is CASSSDPGTGEYEQYF.

The chain uses TRBV7-9 and TRBJ1-1; D is uncertain. V was clipped by 4 bases and J by 1 base, with 10 bases between them. The CDR3 is made up of 14 amino acids. Germline V gives CDR1 SEHNR, CDR2 FQNEAQ (reference sequence). This CDR3 reads CASSSPRGNTEAFF. Written as DNA, the CDR3 is TGTGCCAGCAGCTCCCCACGGGGGAACACTGAAGCTTTCTTT.

This rearrangement joins TRBV5-6 to TRBJ2-3, with D possibly TRBD2 on 6 matching bases. CDR1 and CDR2 from the germline V gene are SGHDT and YYEEEE. V dropped 1 base and J dropped 4 bases, with 10 bases sitting between them. This CDR3 is 14 amino acids long. The CDR3 nucleotides read TGTGCCAGCAGCTTGCGGGGGATCGCAGATACGCAGTATTTT. This translates into CASSLRGIADTQYF.

The J gene is TRBJ1-2, the V gene TRBV2, with 10 positions matching TRBD1. Germline V gene data show CDR1 as SNHLY and CDR2 as FYNNEI. V was clipped by 7 bases and J by 7 bases; unmatched bases: 6. The CDR3 is 13 amino acids. CDR3 sequence reads: CASTRQGALGYTF. The CDR3 coding sequence is TGTGCCAGCACCAGACAGGGGGCGCTTGGCTACACCTTC.

This chain links TRBV19 with TRBJ1-1; D is possibly TRBD1 (5 bases). Looked up from germline, CDR1 is LNHDA and CDR2 is SQIVND (reference sequence). The ends were cut back, 3 bases at V and 0 bases at J, with 11 bases in the middle. This CDR3 is built from 15 residues. The CDR3 nucleotides read TGTGCCAGTAGTATTCGGGGGGAAGTGAACACTGAAGCTTTCTTT. Translating gives CASSIRGEVNTEAFF.

This clone showed up just once. The J gene is TRBJ1-1, the V gene TRBV7-8; a possible D gene is TRBD1 (6 bases). Trimming stripped 3 bases from V and 1 base from J, with 9 bases between. CDR3 length: 14 residues. The germline V gene encodes CDR1 SGHVS and CDR2 FQNEAQ. The chain's CDR3 is CASSLGATNTEAFF. The CDR3 DNA reads as TGTGCCAGCAGCTTGGGGGCGACGAACACTGAAGCTTTCTTT.

The chain recombines TRBV5-4 with TRBJ1-2; 7 bases match TRBD1. Trimming took 4 bases from V and 12 from J; bases not matched to a gene: 12. Germline lookup yields CDR1 SGHNT and CDR2 YYREEE (reference sequence). The length of the CDR3 is 13 residues. The CDR3 spells CASSAGTDILNTF. The CDR3 DNA follows: TGTGCCAGCAGCGCCGGGACAGATATTCTTAACACCTTC.

The chain recombines TRBV5-4 with TRBJ1-1; 9 bases agree with TRBD1. The junction had 6 bases not matched to a gene; V was cut back by 4 bases and J by 8 bases. Germline loops: CDR1 SGHNT, CDR2 YYREEE (reference sequence). This CDR3 comprises 13 residues. The CDR3 region has the DNA TGTGCCAGCAGCCCCCGGGGGACAGGGGAAGCTTTCTTT. Its protein is CASSPRGTGEAFF.

This chain links TRBV4-3 with TRBJ1-1; D is ambiguous. Germline CDR1 and CDR2: LGHNA and YSLEER. V dropped 0 bases and J dropped 2 bases, with 10 bases sitting between them. CDR3 length equals 15 residues. CDR3 in amino acids: CASSQDREYNTEAFF. The CDR3 nucleotides read TGCGCCAGCAGCCAAGATCGGGAGTATAACACTGAAGCTTTCTTT.

CDR3 sequence reads: CASSVLRDTGELFF. DNA for the CDR3: TGTGCCAGCAGCGTCCTAAGAGACACCGGGGAGCTGTTTTTT. The J gene is TRBJ2-2, the V gene TRBV9; D unresolved. CDR1 SGDLS and CDR2 YYNGEE come from the germline V gene. This CDR3 contains 14 residues. The V and J ends lost 2 bases and 3 bases respectively, with 8 bases between them.

This clone is a singleton in its sample. The chain has TRBV10-3 and TRBJ1-1; possible D gene TRBD1, 5 bases. V was cut by 0 bases and J by 4 bases, with 18 bases left in between. The CDR3 is 17 amino acids. CDR1 and CDR2 (germline): ENHRY, SYGVKD. CDR3 amino acids: CAISESFREGSVTEAFF. DNA for the CDR3: TGTGCCATCAGTGAGTCGTTCAGGGAGGGGAGTGTCACTGAAGCTTTCTTT.

This chain joins TRBV7-2 and TRBJ2-7; 12 positions agree with TRBD2. The CDR3 is made up of 14 amino acids. Looked up from germline, CDR1 is SGHTA and CDR2 is FQGNSA. Trimming took 7 bases from V and 5 from J; bases not matched to a gene: 6. The CDR3 sequence: CASNPSGGAHEQYF. CDR3 nucleotides: TGTGCCAGCAACCCTAGCGGGGGGGCCCACGAGCAGTACTTC.

The CDR3 loop is CASSIGPGYSPLHF. As DNA, the CDR3 is TGTGCCAGTAGTATCGGACCAGGGTATTCACCCCTCCACTTT. V usage is TRBV19 and J usage is TRBJ1-6; D may be TRBD1 (5 bases). With 3 bases removed from V and 8 bases from J, the gap between germline ends came to 11 bases. This CDR3 has 14 amino acids. CDR1 and CDR2 (germline): LNHDA, SQIVND (reference sequence).

The V call is TRBV29-1, the J call TRBJ1-4, with 9 nucleotides matching TRBD1. Germline lookup yields CDR1 SQVTM and CDR2 ANQGSEA. V was clipped by 6 bases and J by 3 bases; unmatched bases: 5. The CDR3 runs to 14 residues. CDR3 DNA sequence: TGCAGCGTCTCCGGACAGGGGCCTAATGAAAAACTGTTTTTT. Translated: CSVSGQGPNEKLFF.

The chain is built from TRBV18 and TRBJ2-7, with D possibly matching TRBD1 (8 bases). The germline gives CDR1 KGHSH, CDR2 LQKENI. The CDR3 has 14 residues. V shed 4 bases and J shed 3 bases, with 13 bases lying between them. The CDR3, as DNA: TGTGCCAGCTCACTGGACAGGGACTACTACGAGCAGTACTTC. Its protein is CASSLDRDYYEQYF.

For the CDR3, the DNA is TGTGCCAGTACCGGTGCGAACACTGAAGCTTTCTTT. Its protein product is CASTGANTEAFF. The gene calls are TRBV5-5 and TRBJ1-1; no clear D. Between the trimmed V and J ends, which lost 8 bases and 1 base, there was a span of 9 bases. The CDR3 covers 12 residues. Germline CDR1 is SGHKS and CDR2 is YYEKEE (reference sequence).

The chain employs TRBV7-2 and TRBJ2-1, with 12 bases matching TRBD1. The CDR3 sequence is 16 residues long. Germline CDR1 SGHTA, CDR2 FQGNSA. Losses at the gene ends were 5 bases for V and 9 bases for J; bases not matched to a gene: 11. As DNA, the CDR3 is TGTGCCAGCAGCCAGTGGGGACAGGGGGCGGCGGGTGAGCAGTTCTTC. It codes for CASSQWGQGAAGEQFF.